This TCR beta chain is from a study of T cell responses to AZD1222 COVID-19 vaccine. Overall study findings and caveats: Recipients of two AZD1222 doses showed rising Spike-specific TCR breadth and depth. Donors were largely white British and mainly female; clonal diversity was possibly underestimated. Close to half of spike-specific TCRs reportedly recognize unmutated variant regions. Researchers took repertoire samples only after the peak T cell response had come.

Using immunoSEQ multiplex PCR, the repertoire was profiled, and TCRdb retains in-frame clones only, with some absent. The repertoire consists of 52,000 or so clones, with approximately 85% occurring once and the leading ten covering around 20%. This clone has just a few counts. Antigen: not known. This sample comprised peripheral blood, obtained on day 0 of MenACWY control vaccination. This receptor was taken from an adult in good health.

The CDR3 loop reads CASSPRDSRGEQYF. The DNA of the CDR3 is TGTGCCAGCTCACCACGGGACAGTCGAGGTGAGCAGTACTTC. The chain carries TRBV18 and TRBJ2-7; 7 positions match TRBD1. After removal of 1 base from V and 7 bases from J, the junction contained 7 bases not matched to a gene. The CDR3 loop spans 14 amino acids. Germline V lookup: CDR1 KGHSH, CDR2 LQKENI.